Shown below are 17 T cell receptor beta chains from a single sample sequenced in a study of blood T cell repertoires in COVID-19. Data came from immunoSEQ multiplex PCR; TCRdb stores just in-frame clones and leaves some out. This sample has fewer than 600,000 clones, with roughly 89% found just once. The source material was peripheral blood. These receptors all come from a man aged 18 to 29 with COVID-19, enrolled during active disease.

The table lists this clone with a count of one. The J gene is TRBJ1-6, the V gene TRBV7-8; the D gene is possibly TRBD1 (5 bases). The CDR3 totals 13 residues. V shed 5 bases and J shed 7 bases, with 9 bases lying between them. Looked up from germline, CDR1 is SGHVS and CDR2 is FQNEAQ. CDR3 sequence: CASSGSGNSPLHF. The CDR3 DNA follows: TGTGCCAGCAGCGGCTCAGGGAATTCACCCCTCCACTTT.

This chain joins TRBV2 and TRBJ2-5; 10 bases match TRBD2. The CDR3 spans 15 residues. Trimming removed 5 bases from V and 5 bases from J; junction bases left unmatched: 8. The germline V gene encodes CDR1 SNHLY and CDR2 FYNNEI. This CDR3 is CASSKRLAGVETQYF. CDR3 nucleotide sequence: TGTGCCAGCAGTAAGAGACTAGCGGGTGTGGAGACCCAGTACTTC.

Here the CDR3 DNA reads TGTGCCAGCAGTCATAGCGGGAGGGCGGATACGCAGTATTTT. Its translation is CASSHSGRADTQYF. V usage is TRBV3-1 (or the pseudogene TRBV3-2) and J usage is TRBJ2-3, with 11 positions matching TRBD2. Looked up from germline, CDR1 is LGHDT and CDR2 is YNNKEL (reference sequence). This CDR3 has 14 amino acids. Unmatched junction bases numbered 5, after V lost 6 bases and J lost 6 bases.

The chain links TRBV5-5 to TRBJ2-7; tentatively, D is TRBD2 (5 bases). CDR3 size: 15 residues. CDR1 and CDR2 from the germline V gene are SGHKS and YYEKEE (reference sequence). Trimming cost V 0 bases and J 3 bases, with 13 bases left between them. The CDR3 region is CASSLVWGARYEQYF. The CDR3 DNA sequence: TGTGCCAGCAGCTTGGTCTGGGGAGCCCGCTACGAGCAGTACTTC.

The chain has TRBV5-6 and TRBJ1-3, with D possibly TRBD1 on 6 matching bases. This CDR3 contains 16 residues. V was pared by 2 bases and J by 1 base, with 13 bases between. Germline assignment: CDR1 SGHDT and CDR2 YYEEEE. CDR3 sequence (DNA): TGTGCCAGCAGCTTTAATTGGGGGCCTTCTGGAAACACCATATATTTT. As protein: CASSFNWGPSGNTIYF.

V is TRBV2 and J is TRBJ1-6, with TRBD1 identical over 7 bases. Germline V gene data show CDR1 as SNHLY and CDR2 as FYNNEI. The CDR3 extends over 16 amino acids. With 5 bases clipped from V and 2 bases from J, the junction kept 6 bases outside the gene matches. CDR3 nucleotide sequence: TGTGCCAGCAGTAAGGGGGCAGGCACCTATAATTCACCCCTCCACTTT. Protein: CASSKGAGTYNSPLHF.

The V and J genes are TRBV2 and TRBJ2-7; possibly TRBD1 for D (6 bases). Germline lookup yields CDR1 SNHLY and CDR2 FYNNEI. Trimming stripped 1 base from V and 2 bases from J, with 9 bases between. This CDR3 has 14 residues. CDR3 nucleotides: TGTGCCAGCAGTGAAGACGGACAGACCTACGAGCAGTACTTC. This gives the protein CASSEDGQTYEQYF.

This chain links TRBV19 with TRBJ1-5; weak D call: TRBD1 (6 bases). Germline V gives CDR1 LNHDA, CDR2 SQIVND (reference sequence). The CDR3 totals 15 residues. The V end lost 4 bases, the J end lost 4 bases, and 14 bases lay between the germline ends. CDR3 nucleotides: TGTGCCAGTAGTACAACAGGGAGGGGAAATCAGCCCCAGCATTTT. It yields the protein CASSTTGRGNQPQHF.

The chain combines TRBV5-1 with TRBJ1-3; no clear D gene. This CDR3 region has 13 residues. The germline V and J ends were trimmed by 4 bases and 1 base, with 6 bases remaining between them. Germline CDR1 is SGHRS and CDR2 is YFSETQ. The CDR3 nucleotides are TGCGCCAGCAGCCCACAGTCTGGAAACACCATATATTTT. Translation gives CASSPQSGNTIYF.

Comment on this clone: Other DNA sequences from this sample encode an identical CDR3 as well. V gene TRBV2 combines with J gene TRBJ2-7; D gene uncertain. This CDR3 has 13 amino acids. The germline V gene encodes CDR1 SNHLY and CDR2 FYNNEI. V gave up 1 base and J gave up 1 base, with 5 bases separating them. This chain's CDR3 is CASSEGLSYEQYF. For the CDR3, the DNA is TGTGCCAGCAGTGAAGGGCTTTCCTACGAGCAGTACTTC.

The V gene is TRBV2, the J gene TRBJ1-1, with a tentative D call TRBD1 (5 bases). Germline assignment: CDR1 SNHLY and CDR2 FYNNEI. Trimming removed 3 bases at V and 0 bases at J, with 11 bases between. The CDR3 contains 15 residues. In DNA form, the CDR3 reads TGTGCCAGCAGTGAGTGGGCAGGGATGAACACTGAAGCTTTCTTT. This codes for CASSEWAGMNTEAFF.

The genes are TRBV27 and TRBJ2-1; the match to TRBD1 covers 11 bases. J gave up 7 bases and V 3 bases, and 5 bases lay outside the gene matches. The germline gives CDR1 MNHEY, CDR2 SMNVEV (reference sequence). The CDR3 contains 15 residues. CDR3 in amino acids: CASSFWTGGRNEQFF. In DNA, the CDR3 is TGTGCCAGCAGTTTCTGGACAGGGGGCCGAAATGAGCAGTTCTTC.

The chain recombines TRBV30 with TRBJ2-5; a weak D match, TRBD1 (5 bases). The V gene lost 4 bases and the J gene lost 5 bases, with 14 bases spanning the gap. The CDR3 runs 13 residues. Germline CDR1 GTSNPN, CDR2 SVGIG (reference sequence). CDR3 region: CAWTQGRVETQYF. The CDR3 coding sequence is TGTGCCTGGACCCAGGGTAGGGTGGAGACCCAGTACTTC.

V is TRBV4-1 and J is TRBJ1-2; a possible D gene is TRBD1 (5 bases). Per germline, CDR1 MGHRA and CDR2 YSYEKL. The CDR3 runs 13 residues. Between the trimmed V and J ends, which lost 4 bases and 8 bases, there was a span of 14 bases. The CDR3, as DNA: TGCGCCAGCAGCCCGGTACAGGCGGGGGGCTACACCTTC. Encoded protein: CASSPVQAGGYTF.

This clone appeared a single time. V is TRBV9 and J is TRBJ2-1; D perhaps matches TRBD2 (5 bases). Trimming took off 0 bases at V and 8 bases at J, with 12 bases between the two ends. The CDR3 loop spans 14 amino acids. Looked up from germline, CDR1 is SGDLS and CDR2 is YYNGEE. CDR3: CASSVDTSWYEQFF. In DNA, the CDR3 is TGTGCCAGCAGCGTAGACACTAGTTGGTATGAGCAGTTCTTC.

The chain recombines TRBV27 with TRBJ2-2; no reliable D call. Per the germline V gene, CDR1 is MNHEY and CDR2 is SMNVEV (reference sequence). V was cut by 3 bases and J by 2 bases, with 10 bases left in between. The CDR3 has 15 amino acids. This CDR3 reads CASSFRGGNTGELFF. The CDR3 region has the DNA TGTGCCAGCAGTTTTCGCGGTGGTAACACCGGGGAGCTGTTTTTT.

The V and J genes are TRBV5-4 and TRBJ1-2; the D gene is possibly TRBD1 (5 bases). The V gene's germline CDR1 is SGHNT and CDR2 YYREEE (reference sequence). The CDR3 totals 14 residues. The germline V and J ends were trimmed by 4 bases and 0 bases, with 10 bases remaining between them. CDR3 sequence (DNA): TGTGCCAGCAGCACGCCAGGGCCTAACTATGGCTACACCTTC. Encoded protein: CASSTPGPNYGYTF.